The T cell receptor beta chain under discussion was sequenced for a study of T cells in Graves' hyperthyroidism and ophthalmopathy. TCR beta CDR3 region amplification was performed from RNA transcripts. A set of HTBI primers served as the primers for a first-round RT-PCR of the TCR CDR3. TCRdb independently ran MiXCR on the multiplex PCR reads; one entry per CDR3 protein. There are roughly 500,000 distinct CDR3 sequences in the sample; 40% to 50% occur only once, and 44% lies in the top ten. In germline, CDR1 is SGHRS, CDR2 YFSETQ. The CDR3 loop spans 13 amino acids. V lost 3 bases and J lost 8, with 14 bases in between. General study results and limits: Ophthalmopathy cases were set apart from stable hyperthyroidism by a 13 V-J model. Expanded thyroid clonotypes (above 0.001) were mostly also found in blood. Model predictions of ophthalmopathy came a median approximately 6.5 months before onset.

This clonotype occurred many times. Antigen unknown. Sample: peripheral blood or thyroid tissue (not recorded which). This chain connects TRBV5-1 to TRBJ1-2, with a possible D match to TRBD1 (5 bases). This TCR came from an adult woman with Graves' disease, either hyperthyroidism or ophthalmopathy (not recorded which). The CDR3 nucleotides are TGCGCCAGCAGCTCTCGGGGGTCGGGCGGCTACACCTTC. Translation: CASSSRGSGGYTF.